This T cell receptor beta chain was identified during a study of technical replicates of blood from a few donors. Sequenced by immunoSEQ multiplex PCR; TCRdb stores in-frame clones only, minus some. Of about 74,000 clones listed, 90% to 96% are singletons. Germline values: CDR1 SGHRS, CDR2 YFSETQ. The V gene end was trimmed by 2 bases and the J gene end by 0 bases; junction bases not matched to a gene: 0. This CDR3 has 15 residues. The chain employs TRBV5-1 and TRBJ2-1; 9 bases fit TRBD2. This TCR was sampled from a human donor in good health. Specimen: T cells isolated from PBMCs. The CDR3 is CASSFSGSSYNEQFF. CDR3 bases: TGCGCCAGCAGCTTTAGCGGGAGCTCCTACAATGAGCAGTTCTTC.